This passage covers 5 T cell receptor beta chains from one sample sequenced in a study of response to subunit inactivated influenza vaccine. In TCRdb, the RT-PCR reads were re-called with MiXCR into one record per CDR3 protein. The sample yields hundreds of thousands of distinct CDR3 sequences, about 10% seen once. The sample was PBMCs from blood, taken on the day of vaccination. The receptors derive from a man between 45 and 60 years old who received an inactivated influenza vaccine.

The chain is built from TRBV12-3 or TRBV12-4 and TRBJ2-5; D perhaps matches TRBD1 (6 bases). The length of the CDR3 is 15 residues. V shed 5 bases and J shed 5 bases, with 18 bases lying between them. CDR3 region: CASSKPEGQPETQYF. The CDR3, as DNA: TGTGCCAGCAGTAAACCAGAGGGACAACCGGAGACCCAGTACTTC.

The CDR3 sequence: CASSLMGSNTGELFF. In DNA form, the CDR3 reads TGCGCCAGCAGCTTGATGGGATCGAACACCGGGGAGCTGTTTTTT. The V call is TRBV5-1, the J call TRBJ2-2; D remains unclear. V was clipped by 1 base and J by 0 bases, with 7 bases between them. The germline V gene has CDR1 SGHRS and CDR2 YFSETQ. The CDR3 is 15 residues long.

This clonotype showed up just a few times. This chain's CDR3 is CASSLVGGGSHYEQYF. In DNA, the CDR3 is TGTGCCAGCAGCTTAGTCGGGGGCGGATCCCACTACGAGCAGTACTTC. The chain joins TRBV7-2 to TRBJ2-7, with D perhaps being TRBD1 or TRBD2 (6 bases each). This CDR3 is 16 amino acids long. V lost 1 base to trimming and J lost 3 bases, with 16 bases between them. Per the germline V gene, CDR1 is SGHTA and CDR2 is FQGNSA. Complete variable domain (other parts from reference TRBV7-2 and TRBJ2-7): GAGVSQSPSNKVTEKGKDVELRCDPISGHTALYWYRQSLGQGLEFLIYFQGNSAPDKSGLPSDRFSAERTGGSVSTLTIQRTQQEDSAVYLCASSLVGGGSHYEQYFGPGTRLTVT.

V is TRBV20-1 and J is TRBJ2-7; D remains unclear. Between the trimmed V and J ends, which lost 7 bases and 0 bases, there was a span of 22 bases. The CDR3 contains 16 residues. Germline V gene sequence: CDR1 DFQATT, CDR2 SNEGSKA (reference sequence). CDR3 in amino acids: CSDTKEGGGCSYEQYF. In DNA, the CDR3 is TGCAGTGACACCAAAGAAGGCGGCGGATGCTCCTACGAGCAGTACTTC.

This clonotype was observed at least ten times. The junction shows a germline mismatch at one end, possibly a read error. The chain links TRBV7-7 to TRBJ2-5; 14 bases align to TRBD2. CDR3 length equals 15 residues. Germline assignment: CDR1 SSHAT and CDR2 FNYEAQ (reference sequence). The CDR3: CASSLGTSGGETQYF. The CDR3, as DNA: TGTGCTAGCAGCTTAGGGACTAGCGGGGGTGAGACCCAGTACTTC.